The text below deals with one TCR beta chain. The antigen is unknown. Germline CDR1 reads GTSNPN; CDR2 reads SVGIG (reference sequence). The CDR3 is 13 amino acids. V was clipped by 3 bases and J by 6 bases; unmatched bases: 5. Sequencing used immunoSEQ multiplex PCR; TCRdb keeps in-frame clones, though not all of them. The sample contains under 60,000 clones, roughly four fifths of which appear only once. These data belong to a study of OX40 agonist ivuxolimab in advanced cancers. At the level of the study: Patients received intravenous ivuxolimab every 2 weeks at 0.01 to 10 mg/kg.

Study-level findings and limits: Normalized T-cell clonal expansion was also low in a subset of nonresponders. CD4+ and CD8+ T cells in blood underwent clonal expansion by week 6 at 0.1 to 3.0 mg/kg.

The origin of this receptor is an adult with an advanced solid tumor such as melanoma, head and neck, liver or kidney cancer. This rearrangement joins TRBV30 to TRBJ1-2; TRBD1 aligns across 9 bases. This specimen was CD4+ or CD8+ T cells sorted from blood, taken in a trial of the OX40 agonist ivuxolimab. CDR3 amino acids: CAWRTGGYHGYTF. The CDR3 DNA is TGTGCCTGGAGAACAGGGGGCTATCATGGCTACACCTTC.